Each of the 21 T cell receptor beta chains below was sequenced from the same sample in a study of T-cell reconstitution after alpha-beta-depleted transplantation in children. The authors prepared the TCRbeta library with unique molecular identifiers. A single record per CDR3 protein comes from TCRdb applying MiXCR to the PCR reads. The table lists approximately 650,000 distinct CDR3 sequences, 13% of them singletons. The sample was PBMCs, taken before TCRalphabeta/CD19-depleted stem cell transplant. These receptors all stem from a girl aged 2 to 9 with congenital amegakaryocytic thrombocytopenia, due to receive a stem cell transplant.

This clonotype was recorded many times. The chain recombines TRBV20-1 with TRBJ1-1; D remains ambiguous. V was cut by 2 bases and J by 3 bases, with 7 bases left in between. The CDR3 is made up of 12 amino acids. Germline V gene data show CDR1 as DFQATT and CDR2 as SNEGSKA (reference sequence). CDR3 in amino acids: CSARLRDTEAFF. CDR3 DNA sequence: TGCAGTGCTAGATTACGAGACACTGAAGCTTTCTTT.

Ten or more counts support this clonotype. The gene calls are TRBV5-6 and TRBJ2-2; no firm D call. V was clipped by 4 bases and J by 4 bases, with 8 bases between them. Germline lookup yields CDR1 SGHDT and CDR2 YYEEEE. The CDR3 sequence is 13 residues long. The CDR3 protein is CASSALLTGELFF. The CDR3 nucleotides are TGTGCCAGCAGCGCGCTTCTCACCGGGGAGCTGTTTTTT. Full variable domain (remainder filled in from reference TRBV5-6 and TRBJ2-2): DAGVTQSPTHLIKTRGQQVTLRCSPKSGHDTVSWYQQALGQGPQFIFQYYEEEERQRGNFPDRFSGHQFPNYSSELNVNALLLGDSALYLCASSALLTGELFFGEGSRLTVL.

This clonotype was picked up a small number of times. V gene TRBV6-1 combines with J gene TRBJ2-7; no reliable D call. Germline assignment: CDR1 MNHNS and CDR2 SASEGT. This CDR3 comprises 14 residues. V lost 6 bases and J lost 5, with 17 bases in between. The CDR3 sequence: CASSVSPRVHEQYF. CDR3 sequence (DNA): TGTGCCAGCAGCGTCAGTCCTAGGGTTCACGAGCAGTACTTC.

This clonotype was recorded many times. CDR3 sequence reads: CASSTFNEQFF. CDR3 DNA sequence: TGTGCCAGCAGCACCTTCAATGAGCAGTTCTTC. The V call is TRBV28, the J call TRBJ2-1; D not certain. The V end was cut by 6 bases, the J end by 6 bases, with 6 bases between. Germline V CDR1 and CDR2: MDHEN, SYDVKM. This CDR3 comprises 11 residues.

The chain couples TRBV7-9 to TRBJ2-3; possibly TRBD2 for D (6 bases). This CDR3 is 16 amino acids long. V was pared by 5 bases and J by 4 bases, with 19 bases between. Per the germline V gene, CDR1 is SEHNR and CDR2 is FQNEAQ (reference sequence). The CDR3 DNA is TGTGCCAGCAGCGGGGGGACCGCCATTGTCCCAGATACGCAGTATTTT. Protein: CASSGGTAIVPDTQYF. Together with reference TRBV7-9 and TRBJ2-3, the CDR3 gives the full variable domain: DTGVSQNPRHKITKRGQNVTFRCDPISEHNRLYWYRQTLGQGPEFLTYFQNEAQLEKSRLLSDRFSAERPKGSFSTLEIQRTEQGDSAMYLCASSGGTAIVPDTQYFGPGTRLTVL.

This clonotype has ten or more counts. The rearrangement links TRBV7-2 to TRBJ2-1; no definite D call. Germline V gives CDR1 SGHTA, CDR2 FQGNSA. The CDR3 sequence is 11 residues long. Between the trimmed V and J ends, which lost 6 bases and 5 bases, there was a span of 5 bases. The CDR3 is CASSLHNEQFF. CDR3 bases: TGTGCCAGCAGTCTTCACAATGAGCAGTTCTTC.

The sample holds many counts of this clonotype. This chain links TRBV30 with TRBJ2-3; weak D call: TRBD2 (6 bases). Germline V gene sequence: CDR1 GTSNPN, CDR2 SVGIG (reference sequence). V gave up 3 bases and J gave up 0 bases, with 10 bases separating them. CDR3 length: 14 residues. CDR3 region: CAWRRAGSTDTQYF. CDR3 DNA sequence: TGTGCCTGGAGGCGAGCGGGTAGCACAGATACGCAGTATTTT.

There are many counts of this clonotype. The chain combines TRBV20-1 with TRBJ2-1; D gene ambiguous. CDR3 length equals 11 residues. V was pared by 5 bases and J by 9 bases, with 11 bases between. Germline V gene sequence: CDR1 DFQATT, CDR2 SNEGSKA (reference sequence). The CDR3 nucleotides read TGCAGTGCTGTTTTCGTCGGTGAGCAGTTCTTC. Its protein is CSAVFVGEQFF.

This clonotype was detected many times. This chain uses TRBV12-3 or TRBV12-4 with TRBJ2-4; 9 bases agree with TRBD1. This CDR3 is built from 13 residues. V lost 6 bases, J lost 4 bases, and 1 base stayed unmatched. The CDR3 sequence is CASRGQGKNIQYF. CDR3 DNA: TGTGCCAGCAGGGGACAGGGAAAAAACATTCAGTACTTC.

The genes are TRBV20-1 and TRBJ2-1; TRBD2 might be the D (6 bases). CDR1 and CDR2 from the germline V gene are DFQATT and SNEGSKA (reference sequence). The CDR3 length is 13 residues. V was pared by 3 bases and J by 5 bases, with 11 bases between. CDR3 DNA sequence: TGCAGTGCTAGTGGGCGGAGGGACAATGAGCAGTTCTTC. Its protein is CSASGRRDNEQFF.

The chain combines TRBV7-9 with TRBJ1-1, with TRBD1 as a possible D gene (6 bases). There are 15 residues in the CDR3. Trimming left V 4 bases short and J 6 bases short, with 18 bases between. The germline V gene encodes CDR1 SEHNR and CDR2 FQNEAQ (reference sequence). CDR3 DNA: TGTGCCAGCAGCTACCGGGGGCTTGCCCTGGCTGAAGCTTTCTTT. It encodes CASSYRGLALAEAFF.

V gene TRBV2 combines with J gene TRBJ2-1, with TRBD2 matching over 9 bases. Trimming took 5 bases from V and 5 from J; bases not matched to a gene: 16. The germline V gene has CDR1 SNHLY and CDR2 FYNNEI. There are 18 residues in the CDR3. This CDR3 reads CASSPDRVRGLANNEQFF. The CDR3 DNA sequence: TGTGCCAGCAGTCCTGACAGGGTGAGAGGACTAGCGAACAATGAGCAGTTCTTC.

The CDR3 protein is CASIHGDRSSYEQYF. CDR3 DNA sequence: TGTGCCAGCATCCATGGGGACAGGAGCTCCTACGAGCAGTACTTC. V and J are TRBV28 and TRBJ2-7; 8 bases align to TRBD1. The germline gives CDR1 MDHEN, CDR2 SYDVKM. The CDR3 has 15 amino acids. Unmatched junction bases numbered 8, after V lost 7 bases and J lost 0 bases.

Many counts were recorded for this clonotype. This rearrangement joins TRBV12-3 or TRBV12-4 to TRBJ2-1; 8 bases line up with TRBD2. This CDR3 contains 13 residues. V lost 6 bases and J lost 7; bases outside the gene matches: 5. This CDR3 is CASSGSGRNEQFF. The CDR3 bases are TGTGCCAGCAGCGGGAGCGGGAGAAATGAGCAGTTCTTC.

The table lists this clonotype with a few counts. The chain couples TRBV4-1 to TRBJ1-4, with TRBD1 matching over 7 bases. The trim removed 4 bases at V and 6 bases at J, leaving 14 bases unmatched. CDR3 length equals 17 residues. Germline V gives CDR1 MGHRA, CDR2 YSYEKL. The CDR3 sequence is CASSPKRPTGIDEKLFF. CDR3 sequence (DNA): TGCGCCAGCAGCCCCAAACGACCGACAGGGATTGATGAAAAACTGTTTTTT.

The V gene is TRBV12-3 or TRBV12-4, the J gene TRBJ2-3; D is ambiguous. The CDR3 has 15 residues. Trimming took 3 bases from V and 2 from J, leaving 12 bases between them. CDR3 sequence: CASSFPSPSTDTQYF. CDR3 nucleotide sequence: TGTGCCAGCAGTTTCCCGAGTCCCTCCACAGATACGCAGTATTTT.

This clonotype was observed a single time. The chain has TRBV12-3 or TRBV12-4 and TRBJ2-1; D remains ambiguous. CDR3 size: 12 residues. Trimming left V 7 bases short and J 7 bases short, with 11 bases between. The CDR3 sequence: CASTLYPNEQFF. The CDR3 bases are TGTGCCAGCACCCTCTACCCGAATGAGCAGTTCTTC.

Ten or more counts support this clonotype. The CDR3: CASSFQSRGEKAFF. CDR3 nucleotide sequence: TGTGCCAGCAGTTTTCAGTCCCGTGGGGAAAAAGCTTTCTTT. The rearrangement uses TRBV12-3 or TRBV12-4 and TRBJ1-1, with D unresolved. The ends were cut back, 3 bases at V and 9 bases at J, with 17 bases in the middle. The CDR3 is made up of 14 amino acids.

This clonotype has at least ten counts. The genes are TRBV12-3 or TRBV12-4 and TRBJ2-3, with D unclear. There are 11 residues in the CDR3. Trimming shortened V by 7 bases and J by 2 bases, and 4 bases separated the two germline ends. The CDR3 sequence is CASTHTDTQYF. The DNA for the CDR3 is TGTGCCAGCACCCACACAGATACGCAGTATTTT.

The table lists this clonotype with many counts. The rearrangement uses TRBV5-1 and TRBJ2-1; D not resolved. Trimming cost V 1 base and J 0 bases, with 11 bases left between them. The CDR3 loop spans 16 amino acids. From germline, CDR1 is SGHRS and CDR2 YFSETQ. This chain's CDR3 is CASSLRSASSYNEQFF. The CDR3 nucleotides read TGCGCCAGCAGCTTGAGATCGGCTAGCTCCTACAATGAGCAGTTCTTC.

Ten or more counts support this clonotype. The chain joins TRBV10-3 to TRBJ1-1, with 10 bases matching TRBD1. Germline V gives CDR1 ENHRY, CDR2 SYGVKD. J was trimmed by 2 bases and V by 7 bases; bases with no gene match: 10. The CDR3 totals 16 residues. Written as DNA, the CDR3 is TGTGCCATCAACCCGGGGGACAGGGGACAAAACACTGAAGCTTTCTTT. Amino acid sequence: CAINPGDRGQNTEAFF.